The clone carrying this TCR beta chain showed up just a few times. Its antigen is not known. This entry comes from a study of identical twins. Study-level findings and limits: Modeled out-of-frame TCR alpha sharing in monozygotic twins fell below observed levels. Less excess twin sharing appeared in beta out-of-frame sequences.

This CDR3 is 13 amino acids long. The germline gives CDR1 MNHEY, CDR2 SVGEGT. V dropped 0 bases and J dropped 7 bases, with 6 bases sitting between them. Template switching supplied a universal primer site; unique molecular identifiers were carried on the cDNA. TCRdb re-called the 5' RACE reads through MiXCR, storing one row per CDR3 protein. The repertoire holds 1,800,000 or so distinct CDR3 sequences, with about 32% as singletons. This TCR came from a newborn girl in good health. The chain couples TRBV6-2 or TRBV6-3 to TRBJ2-2; the D is unclear. The sequenced sample was cord blood. CDR3 coding DNA: TGTGCCAGCAGTTACTCCCATAGCGGGGAGCTGTTTTTT. This gives the protein CASSYSHSGELFF.